This is a list of T cell receptor beta chains from one sample in a study of blood T cell repertoires in COVID-19. Repertoires were generated with immunoSEQ multiplex PCR, while TCRdb's copy carries only in-frame clones and drops some. The table lists approximately 160,000 clones, roughly 72% of them singletons. Sequencing was done on a sample of peripheral blood. These receptor sequences come from a woman of 80 years or more with acute or convalescent COVID-19. The conserved cysteine and the conserved F or W are not part of the CDR3 here. A D gene is named only where the DNA matches it firmly. Not all rows give a size; the values are once, few, many and, for expanded clones, a class.

D: TRBD1
size: NA
V: TRBV13
J: TRBJ2-7
CDR3: ASRWTGDRVTYEQY

D: NA
size: NA
V: TRBV19
J: TRBJ1-1
CDR3: ASHAGRAF

D: NA
size: few
V: TRBV18
J: TRBJ1-1
CDR3: ASSPNPGRQEEAF

D: TRBD1
size: few
V: TRBV7-8
J: TRBJ1-2
CDR3: ASSPDRAYGYT

D: TRBD2
size: few
V: TRBV19
J: TRBJ2-1
CDR3: ASSGSGGAWNEQF

D: TRBD2
size: NA
V: TRBV18
J: TRBJ2-1
CDR3: ASSQRTSGRNEQF

D: NA
size: NA
V: TRBV16
J: TRBJ1-1
CDR3: ASSQSGNEAF

D: TRBD2
size: NA
V: TRBV6-6
J: TRBJ2-1
CDR3: ASSSPQLAGGWQF

D: NA
size: NA
V: TRBV27
J: TRBJ1-4
CDR3: ASSSDRANEKLF

D: NA
size: NA
V: TRBV7-9
J: TRBJ1-2
CDR3: ASSLVGRTTNYGYT

D: NA
size: NA
V: TRBV12-3/TRBV12-4
J: TRBJ1-1
CDR3: ASKATLGTEAF

D: NA
size: NA
V: TRBV4-2
J: TRBJ1-2
CDR3: ASSQDQSKSVSLGYT

D: NA
size: NA
V: TRBV7-8
J: TRBJ1-4
CDR3: ASSLGHATNEKLF

D: NA
size: many
V: TRBV11-2
J: TRBJ2-2
CDR3: ASSSLRATNTGELF

D: NA
size: NA
V: TRBV9
J: TRBJ2-2
CDR3: ASTGSNTGELF

D: TRBD1
size: once
V: TRBV7-9
J: TRBJ1-2
CDR3: ASSPTPGGSNYGYT

D: TRBD1
size: NA
V: TRBV7-2
J: TRBJ1-6
CDR3: ASSWGTVSSASPLH

D: TRBD2
size: few
V: TRBV9
J: TRBJ2-1
CDR3: ASSVAGGNNEQF

D: NA
size: NA
V: TRBV18
J: TRBJ2-7
CDR3: ASSLREMTYEQY

D: NA
size: NA
V: TRBV4-1
J: TRBJ2-3
CDR3: ASSQDQRSGTDTQY

D: NA
size: NA
V: TRBV12-5
J: TRBJ1-1
CDR3: ASGLGSGGNTEAF

D: TRBD2
size: NA
V: TRBV19
J: TRBJ2-2
CDR3: ASSSGFSGVNTGELF

D: TRBD2
size: few
V: TRBV5-1
J: TRBJ2-3
CDR3: ASSLVGGGASDTQY

D: NA
size: NA
V: TRBV3-1/TRBV3-2
J: TRBJ1-4
CDR3: ASSQDYGATNEKLF

D: NA
size: once
V: TRBV10-1
J: TRBJ2-3
CDR3: ASSDLKAGADTQY

D: TRBD1
size: NA
V: TRBV3-1/TRBV3-2
J: TRBJ1-1
CDR3: ASSQVAGTGIIEAF

D: NA
size: NA
V: TRBV6-6
J: TRBJ1-5
CDR3: ASSQGHSNQPQH

D: TRBD1
size: NA
V: TRBV5-1
J: TRBJ1-4
CDR3: ASSLVGQGAANEKLF

D: NA
size: once
V: TRBV11-2
J: TRBJ2-7
CDR3: ASSFPGEQY

D: NA
size: few
V: TRBV7-9
J: TRBJ1-1
CDR3: ARNRVENTEAF

D: NA
size: NA
V: TRBV21-1
J: TRBJ1-2
CDR3: ASSTGTGDTGYT

D: NA
size: NA
V: TRBV2
J: TRBJ2-5
CDR3: ASSPDTHQETQY

D: NA
size: NA
V: TRBV5-1
J: TRBJ2-3
CDR3: ASSLGGAPASDTQY

D: NA
size: NA
V: TRBV7-8
J: TRBJ2-2
CDR3: ASSPPLGELF

D: TRBD2
size: NA
V: TRBV6-2/TRBV6-3
J: TRBJ2-7
CDR3: ASSYDSSGGDHSSYEQY

D: NA
size: NA
V: TRBV2
J: TRBJ2-7
CDR3: ASSDLGGTSEQY

D: TRBD2
size: NA
V: TRBV3-1/TRBV3-2
J: TRBJ2-2
CDR3: ASSPRGAGSAGTGELF

D: NA
size: few
V: TRBV6-5
J: TRBJ1-1
CDR3: ASSSQAKNTEAF

D: NA
size: NA
V: TRBV6-6
J: TRBJ1-5
CDR3: ATRRDKSNQPQH

D: TRBD1
size: NA
V: TRBV5-1
J: TRBJ1-3
CDR3: ASSLAGQGAGNTIY

D: NA
size: NA
V: TRBV19
J: TRBJ1-5
CDR3: ASSPYQGLSNQPQH

D: TRBD1
size: few
V: TRBV28
J: TRBJ1-1
CDR3: ASSLTSSGQSEAF